This TCR beta chain was found in a study of blood T cell repertoires in COVID-19. Study as a whole: Sample material is recorded as cDNA or gDNA derived from T cells, B-cell-depleted T cells, or PBMCs.

Profiled with immunoSEQ multiplex PCR; TCRdb holds only in-frame clones, not every one. The sample has some 89,000 clones, approximately 76% seen once. This clone showed up just a few times. Trimming left V 2 bases short and J 7 bases short, with 15 bases between. In germline, CDR1 is SNHLY, CDR2 FYNNEI. This CDR3 is built from 14 residues. The V gene is TRBV2, the J gene TRBJ2-7, with D possibly matching TRBD1 (5 bases). The sample consisted of peripheral blood. The sequence came from a man in his 70s with acute or convalescent COVID-19. The CDR3 protein is CASSEWQGVKEQYF. The DNA of the CDR3 is TGTGCCAGCAGTGAATGGCAAGGGGTCAAGGAGCAGTACTTC.